What follows are 14 T cell receptor beta chains derived from one specimen sequenced in a study of cytomegalovirus exposure and HLA in healthy donors. With 60 Vbeta and 13 Jbeta primers, the PCR was carried out. The table came from immunoSEQ multiplex PCR; TCRdb's copy has only in-frame clones and leaves some out. The sample lists under 150,000 clones; 60% to 85% were seen once. The sample consisted of PBMCs. Receptors were obtained from a woman in her thirties or forties in good health and CMV-seronegative.

This chain uses TRBV10-3 with TRBJ2-1; no definite D call. Trimming cost V 2 bases and J 7 bases, with 3 bases left between them. The length of the CDR3 is 11 residues. The V gene's germline CDR1 is ENHRY and CDR2 SYGVKD. DNA of the CDR3: TGTGCCATCAGTGAGCAGAATGAGCAGTTCTTC. Protein sequence: CAISEQNEQFF.

This chain connects TRBV11-2 to TRBJ2-5; D ambiguous. The CDR3 has 14 amino acids. The germline V and J ends were trimmed by 1 base and 5 bases, with 11 bases remaining between them. Germline lookup yields CDR1 SGHAT and CDR2 FQNNGV. The CDR3 region is CASSLVPGQETQYF. CDR3 sequence (DNA): TGTGCCAGCAGCTTAGTCCCGGGTCAGGAGACCCAGTACTTC.

This clone was seen a single time. The rearrangement joins TRBV6-5 to TRBJ2-2; TRBD1 matches 7 bases. The CDR3 runs 14 residues. V shed 7 bases and J 0 bases; nucleotides not matched to a gene: 2. Germline CDR1 is MNHEY and CDR2 is SVGAGI. As DNA, the CDR3 is TGTGCCAGCACCGGGACAGCGAACACCGGGGAGCTGTTTTTT. Amino acids: CASTGTANTGELFF.

V usage is TRBV7-2 and J usage is TRBJ2-3; D not resolved. V lost 3 bases to trimming and J lost 6 bases, with 7 bases between them. The CDR3 has 12 residues. Germline lookup yields CDR1 SGHTA and CDR2 FQGNSA. Written as DNA, the CDR3 is TGTGCCAGCAGCTTCTATGGTGATACGCAGTATTTT. Encoded protein: CASSFYGDTQYF.

The rearrangement joins TRBV6-6 to TRBJ1-2; maybe TRBD1 (6 bases). From germline, CDR1 is MNHNY and CDR2 SVGAGI (reference sequence). The CDR3 sequence is 14 residues long. The V and J ends lost 6 bases and 3 bases respectively, with 14 bases between them. CDR3 loop: CASREQGYDYGYTF. CDR3 in DNA: TGTGCCAGCAGAGAACAGGGTTACGACTATGGCTACACCTTC.

CDR3 protein: CSGTGTGETGYTF. CDR3 bases: TGCAGCGGAACCGGGACAGGGGAAACCGGCTACACCTTC. The gene calls are TRBV29-1 and TRBJ1-2; 10 bases are a match to TRBD1. The V gene's germline CDR1 is SQVTM and CDR2 ANQGSEA. The CDR3 extends over 13 amino acids. J lost 8 bases, V lost 7 bases, and 10 bases had no gene match.

The chain combines TRBV11-2 with TRBJ1-1; D unclear. CDR1 and CDR2 from the germline V gene are SGHAT and FQNNGV. With 1 base removed from V and 12 bases from J, the gap between germline ends came to 21 bases. The CDR3 covers 15 residues. The CDR3 bases are TGTGCCAGCAGCTTAGTTCGTGGGCAAAAGTCGTCAACTTTCTTT. The encoded protein is CASSLVRGQKSSTFF.

This clone was seen just once. The rearrangement uses TRBV5-1 and TRBJ2-6; the D gene is possibly TRBD2 (5 bases). Germline V lookup: CDR1 SGHRS, CDR2 YFSETQ. CDR3 length: 18 amino acids. Between the trimmed V and J ends, which lost 4 bases and 2 bases, there was a span of 19 bases. The CDR3 spells CASSQRRLTPTGANVLTF. The DNA of the CDR3 is TGCGCCAGCAGCCAAAGGAGGTTAACACCAACTGGGGCCAACGTCCTGACTTTC.

V usage is TRBV27 and J usage is TRBJ1-3; D is unresolved. This CDR3 contains 13 residues. V lost 5 bases, J lost 4 bases, and 9 bases lay in between. Germline lookup yields CDR1 MNHEY and CDR2 SMNVEV (reference sequence). The CDR3 coding sequence is TGTGCCAGCAGTCTTGCGGGAGGAAACACCATATATTTT. Encoded protein: CASSLAGGNTIYF.

The chain uses TRBV6-1 and TRBJ2-5; D not resolved. CDR1 and CDR2 (germline): MNHNS, SASEGT. Trimming removed 8 bases at V and 2 bases at J, with 18 bases between. This CDR3 contains 15 residues. In DNA form, the CDR3 reads TGTGCCAGCGCCACGTTCTTTACGGAGCAAGAGACCCAGTACTTC. Translation gives CASATFFTEQETQYF.

The V gene is TRBV4-1, the J gene TRBJ1-5; TRBD1 matches at 10 bases. The CDR3 is made up of 16 amino acids. The germline V gene encodes CDR1 MGHRA and CDR2 YSYEKL. V was clipped by 3 bases and J by 9 bases; unmatched bases: 11. The CDR3 nucleotides are TGCGCCAGCAGCCAGCCATCCACGGGGGACAGGGGGCCCCAGCATTTT. It translates to CASSQPSTGDRGPQHF.

This clone was seen only a few times. The CDR3, as DNA: TGTGCCAGCAGCCAAGATTCTGAGGTCTTGAACACTGAAGCTTTCTTT. It codes for CASSQDSEVLNTEAFF. This chain links TRBV4-2 with TRBJ1-1, with no clear D. V lost 0 bases to trimming and J lost 0 bases, with 11 bases between them. Germline CDR1 reads LGHNA; CDR2 reads YNFKEQ. The CDR3 length is 16 residues.

The rearrangement links TRBV6-1 to TRBJ1-2; D is perhaps TRBD1 (5 bases). This CDR3 is built from 13 residues. V lost 2 bases, J lost 5 bases, and 9 bases lay in between. Germline CDR1 reads MNHNS; CDR2 reads SASEGT. The CDR3 nucleotides read TGTGCCAGCAGTGAACCAGGGAGGTATGGCTACACCTTC. Translation gives CASSEPGRYGYTF.

The V gene is TRBV6-1, the J gene TRBJ2-3, with a weak D call TRBD1 (6 bases). Per germline, CDR1 MNHNS and CDR2 SASEGT. V shed 6 bases and J shed 5 bases, with 15 bases lying between them. The CDR3 is 14 amino acids. The CDR3 nucleotides read TGTGCCAGCAGGCCGGGCAGGGGAAGAGATACGCAGTATTTT. It yields the protein CASRPGRGRDTQYF.